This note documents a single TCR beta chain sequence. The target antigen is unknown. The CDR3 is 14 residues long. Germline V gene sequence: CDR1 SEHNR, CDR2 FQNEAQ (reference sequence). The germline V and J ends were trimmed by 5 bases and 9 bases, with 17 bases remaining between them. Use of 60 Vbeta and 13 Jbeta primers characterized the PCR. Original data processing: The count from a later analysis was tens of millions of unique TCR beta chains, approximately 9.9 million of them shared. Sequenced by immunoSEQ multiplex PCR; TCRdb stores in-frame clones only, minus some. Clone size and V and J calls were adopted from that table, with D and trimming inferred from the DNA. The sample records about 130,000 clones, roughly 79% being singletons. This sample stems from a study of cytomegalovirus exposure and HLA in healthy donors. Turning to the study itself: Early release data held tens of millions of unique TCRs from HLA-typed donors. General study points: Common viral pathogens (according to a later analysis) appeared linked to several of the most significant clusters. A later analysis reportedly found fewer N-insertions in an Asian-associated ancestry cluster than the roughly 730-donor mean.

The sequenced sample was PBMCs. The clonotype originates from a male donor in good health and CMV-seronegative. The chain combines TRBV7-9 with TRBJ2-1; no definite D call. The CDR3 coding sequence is TGTGCCAGCAGCCAGAAAACAGCCACCGGTGAGCAGTTCTTC. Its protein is CASSQKTATGEQFF.